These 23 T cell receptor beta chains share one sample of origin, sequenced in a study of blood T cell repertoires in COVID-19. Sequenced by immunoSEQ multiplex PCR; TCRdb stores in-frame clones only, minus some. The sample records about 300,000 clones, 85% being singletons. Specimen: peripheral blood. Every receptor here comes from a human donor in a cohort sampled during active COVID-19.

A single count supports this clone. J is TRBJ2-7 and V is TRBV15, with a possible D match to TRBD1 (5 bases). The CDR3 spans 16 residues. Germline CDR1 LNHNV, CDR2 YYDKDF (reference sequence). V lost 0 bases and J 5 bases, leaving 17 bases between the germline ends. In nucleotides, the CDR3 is TGTGCCACCAGCAGAGATCGGCCTTCAGGGCGGCACGAGCAGTACTTC. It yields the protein CATSRDRPSGRHEQYF.

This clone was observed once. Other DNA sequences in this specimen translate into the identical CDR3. The CDR3: CASSYLYEQFF. As DNA, the CDR3 is TGTGCCAGCAGTTATCTATATGAGCAGTTCTTC. This rearrangement joins TRBV27 to TRBJ2-1; D is unresolved. The length of the CDR3 is 11 residues. Germline CDR1 MNHEY, CDR2 SMNVEV (reference sequence). Trimming removed 4 bases at V and 8 bases at J, with 6 bases between.

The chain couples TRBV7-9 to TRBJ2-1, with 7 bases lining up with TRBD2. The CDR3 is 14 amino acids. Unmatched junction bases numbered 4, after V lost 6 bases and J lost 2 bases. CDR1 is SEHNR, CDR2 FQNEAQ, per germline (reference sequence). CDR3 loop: CASSPSGAYNEQFF. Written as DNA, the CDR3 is TGTGCCAGCAGTCCTAGCGGTGCCTACAATGAGCAGTTCTTC.

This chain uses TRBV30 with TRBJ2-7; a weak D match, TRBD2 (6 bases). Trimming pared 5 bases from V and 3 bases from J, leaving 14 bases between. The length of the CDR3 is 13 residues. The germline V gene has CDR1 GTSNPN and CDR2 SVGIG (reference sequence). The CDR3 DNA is TGTGCCTGGTCGTCGGGAGACGACTACGAGCAGTACTTC. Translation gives CAWSSGDDYEQYF. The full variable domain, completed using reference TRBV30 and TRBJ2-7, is SQTIHQWPATLVQPVGSPLSLECTVEGTSNPNLYWYRQAAGRGLQLLFYSVGIGQISSEVPQNLSASRPQDRQFILSSKKLLLSDSGFYLCAWSSGDDYEQYFGPGTRLTVT.

The DNA of the CDR3 is TGTGCCAGCAGGGCTTCGGGGACCGGGGAGCTGTTTTTT. It is translated as CASRASGTGELFF. This chain links TRBV2 with TRBJ2-2; tentatively, D is TRBD2 (5 bases). Trimming stripped 6 bases from V and 5 bases from J, with 10 bases between. The CDR3 has 13 amino acids. CDR1 is SNHLY, CDR2 FYNNEI, per germline.

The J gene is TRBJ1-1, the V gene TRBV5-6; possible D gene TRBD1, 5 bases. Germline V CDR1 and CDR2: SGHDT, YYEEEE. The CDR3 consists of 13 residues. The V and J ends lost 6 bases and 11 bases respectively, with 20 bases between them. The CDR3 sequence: CASNQRGALLAFF. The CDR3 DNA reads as TGTGCCAGCAACCAACGCGGGGCTTTATTGGCTTTCTTT.

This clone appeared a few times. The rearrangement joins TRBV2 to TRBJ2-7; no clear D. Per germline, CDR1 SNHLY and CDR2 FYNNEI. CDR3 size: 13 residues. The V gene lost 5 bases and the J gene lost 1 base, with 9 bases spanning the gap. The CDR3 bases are TGTGCCAGCAGTTCAGTCCAATCCTACGAGCAGTACTTC. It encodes CASSSVQSYEQYF.

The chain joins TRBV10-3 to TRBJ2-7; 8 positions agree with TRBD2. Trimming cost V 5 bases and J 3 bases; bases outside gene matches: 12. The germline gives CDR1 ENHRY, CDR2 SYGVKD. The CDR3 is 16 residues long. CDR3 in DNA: TGTGCCATCAGTCCCCCATTGGGTAGCGGGAACTACGAGCAGTACTTC. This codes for CAISPPLGSGNYEQYF.

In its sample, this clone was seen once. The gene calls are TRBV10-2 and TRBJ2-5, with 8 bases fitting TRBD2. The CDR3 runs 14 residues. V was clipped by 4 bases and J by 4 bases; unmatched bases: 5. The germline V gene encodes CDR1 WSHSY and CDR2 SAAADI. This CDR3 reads CASSVSGRTETQYF. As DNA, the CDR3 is TGCGCCAGCAGTGTAAGCGGGAGAACAGAGACCCAGTACTTC.

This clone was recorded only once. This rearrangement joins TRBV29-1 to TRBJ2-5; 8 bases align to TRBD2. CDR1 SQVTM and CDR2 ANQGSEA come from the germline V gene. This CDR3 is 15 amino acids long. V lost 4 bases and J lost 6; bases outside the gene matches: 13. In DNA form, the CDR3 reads TGCAGCGTTGTTTACCCGACGGGAGGGCCGCAGACCCAGTACTTC. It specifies CSVVYPTGGPQTQYF.

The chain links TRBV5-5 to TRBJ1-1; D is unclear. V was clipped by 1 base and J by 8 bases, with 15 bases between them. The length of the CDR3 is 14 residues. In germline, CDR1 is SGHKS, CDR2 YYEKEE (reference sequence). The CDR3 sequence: CASSLFDSGGEAFF. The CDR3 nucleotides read TGTGCCAGCAGCTTGTTTGATAGTGGAGGGGAAGCTTTCTTT.

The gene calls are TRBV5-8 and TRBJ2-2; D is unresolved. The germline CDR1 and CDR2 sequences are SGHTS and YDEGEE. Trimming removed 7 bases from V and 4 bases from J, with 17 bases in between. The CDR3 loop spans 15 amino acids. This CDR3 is CASLTRGPLTGELFF. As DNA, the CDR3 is TGTGCCAGCCTCACCAGAGGTCCTCTCACCGGGGAGCTGTTTTTT.

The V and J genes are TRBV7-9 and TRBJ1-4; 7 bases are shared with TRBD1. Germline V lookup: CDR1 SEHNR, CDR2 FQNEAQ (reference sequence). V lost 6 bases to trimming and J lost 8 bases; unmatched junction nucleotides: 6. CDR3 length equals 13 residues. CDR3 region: CASRYGTVEKLFF. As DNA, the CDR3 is TGTGCCAGCAGATACGGGACAGTCGAAAAACTGTTTTTT.

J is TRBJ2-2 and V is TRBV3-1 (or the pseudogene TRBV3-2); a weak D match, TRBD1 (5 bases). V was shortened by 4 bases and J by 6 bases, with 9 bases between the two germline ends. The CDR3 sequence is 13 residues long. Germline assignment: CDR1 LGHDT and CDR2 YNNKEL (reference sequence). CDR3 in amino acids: CASSPGPPGELFF. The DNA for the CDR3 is TGTGCCAGCAGCCCAGGGCCTCCCGGGGAGCTGTTTTTT.

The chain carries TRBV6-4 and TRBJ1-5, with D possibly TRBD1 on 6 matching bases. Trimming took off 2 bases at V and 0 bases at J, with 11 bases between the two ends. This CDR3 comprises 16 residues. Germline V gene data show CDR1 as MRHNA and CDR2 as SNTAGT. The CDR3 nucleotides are TGTGCCAGCAGTGACGGACAGTACATTAGCAATCAGCCCCAGCATTTT. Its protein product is CASSDGQYISNQPQHF.

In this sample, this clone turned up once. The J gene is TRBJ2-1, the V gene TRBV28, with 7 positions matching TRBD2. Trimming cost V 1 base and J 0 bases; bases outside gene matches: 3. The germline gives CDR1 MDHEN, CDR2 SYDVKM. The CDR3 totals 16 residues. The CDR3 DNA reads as TGTGCCAGCAGTTTATCGGCTAGCGGCTCCTACAATGAGCAGTTCTTC. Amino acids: CASSLSASGSYNEQFF.

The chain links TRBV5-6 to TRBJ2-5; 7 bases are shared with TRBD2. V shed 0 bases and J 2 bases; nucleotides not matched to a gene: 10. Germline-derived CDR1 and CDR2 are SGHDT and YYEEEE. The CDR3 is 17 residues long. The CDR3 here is CASSLAGGRGRQETQYF. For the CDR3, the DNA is TGTGCCAGCAGCTTGGCGGGGGGAAGGGGTCGACAAGAGACCCAGTACTTC.

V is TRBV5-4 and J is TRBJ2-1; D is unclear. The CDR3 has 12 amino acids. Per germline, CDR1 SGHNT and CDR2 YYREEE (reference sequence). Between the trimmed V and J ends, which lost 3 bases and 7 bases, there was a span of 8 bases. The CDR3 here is CASSSQANEQFF. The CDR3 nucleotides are TGTGCCAGCAGCTCCCAAGCGAATGAGCAGTTCTTC. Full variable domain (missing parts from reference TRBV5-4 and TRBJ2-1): ETGVTQSPTHLIKTRGQQVTLRCSSQSGHNTVSWYQQALGQGPQFIFQYYREEENGRGNFPPRFSGLQFPNYSSELNVNALELDDSALYLCASSSQANEQFFGPGTRLTVL.

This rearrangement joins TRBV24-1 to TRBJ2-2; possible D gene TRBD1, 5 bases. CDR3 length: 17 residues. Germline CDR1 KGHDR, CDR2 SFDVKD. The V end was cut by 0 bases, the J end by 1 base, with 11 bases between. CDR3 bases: TGTGCCACCAGTGATTTGCAGGGAAGGAGGAACACCGGGGAGCTGTTTTTT. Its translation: CATSDLQGRRNTGELFF.

CDR3 sequence reads: CASSQVGTGYGYTF. The DNA of the CDR3 is TGTGCCAGCAGCCAAGTTGGGACAGGGTATGGCTACACCTTC. The chain links TRBV3-1 (or the pseudogene TRBV3-2) to TRBJ1-2; 9 bases fit TRBD1. This CDR3 spans 14 amino acids. In germline, CDR1 is LGHDT, CDR2 YNNKEL (reference sequence). The J segment lost 5 bases and the V segment lost 1 base, leaving 2 bases of the junction unmatched.

The CDR3 protein is CASSLDLTNQYF. Written as DNA, the CDR3 is TGTGCCAGCAGCTTAGACTTAACGAATCAGTATTTT. This chain uses TRBV5-6 with TRBJ2-3; unclear D gene. Looked up from germline, CDR1 is SGHDT and CDR2 is YYEEEE. Between the trimmed V and J ends, which lost 2 bases and 12 bases, there was a span of 13 bases. The CDR3 length is 12 residues.

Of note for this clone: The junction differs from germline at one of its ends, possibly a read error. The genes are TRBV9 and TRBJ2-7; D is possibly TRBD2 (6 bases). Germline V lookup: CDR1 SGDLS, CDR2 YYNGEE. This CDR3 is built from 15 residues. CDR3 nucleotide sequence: TGTGCCAGCAGCGTAAATCCGGGAGCCTCCCACGAGCAGTACTTC. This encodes CASSVNPGASHEQYF. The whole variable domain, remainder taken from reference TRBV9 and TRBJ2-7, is DSGVTQTPKHLITATGQRVTLRCSPRSGDLSVYWYQQSLDQGLQFLIQYYNGEERAKGNILERFSAQQFPDLHSELNLSSLELGDSALYFCASSVNPGASHEQYFGPGTRLTVT.

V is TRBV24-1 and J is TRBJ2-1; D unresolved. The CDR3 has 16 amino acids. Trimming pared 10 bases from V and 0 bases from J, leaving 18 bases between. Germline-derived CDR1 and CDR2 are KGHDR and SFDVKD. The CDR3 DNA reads TGTGCCACTGAAAGGCCCCAGGAATACTCCTACAATGAGCAGTTCTTC. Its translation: CATERPQEYSYNEQFF.